This TCR beta chain emerged from a study of blood T cell repertoires in COVID-19. Per the original methods: The authors estimated nucleated cell counts from reference gene primer amplification. Profiling relied on immunoSEQ multiplex PCR, and the TCRdb table lists in-frame clones only, not all of them. That table furnishes V, J and clone size, whereas the DNA furnished D and trimming. There are more than 50,000 clones in the sample; 75% to 85% occur only once, and roughly 12% lies in the top ten. This CDR3 has 13 residues. V gave up 3 bases and J gave up 5 bases; unmatched junction bases: 1. Looked up from germline, CDR1 is SGHTA and CDR2 is FQGNSA.

Material: peripheral blood. This clonotype was obtained from a human donor in a cohort sampled during active COVID-19. The chain joins TRBV7-2 to TRBJ2-3; 8 bases align to TRBD1. CDR3 nucleotides: TGTGCCAGCAGCTTCAGGGGGCGAGATACGCAGTATTTT. Protein: CASSFRGRDTQYF.